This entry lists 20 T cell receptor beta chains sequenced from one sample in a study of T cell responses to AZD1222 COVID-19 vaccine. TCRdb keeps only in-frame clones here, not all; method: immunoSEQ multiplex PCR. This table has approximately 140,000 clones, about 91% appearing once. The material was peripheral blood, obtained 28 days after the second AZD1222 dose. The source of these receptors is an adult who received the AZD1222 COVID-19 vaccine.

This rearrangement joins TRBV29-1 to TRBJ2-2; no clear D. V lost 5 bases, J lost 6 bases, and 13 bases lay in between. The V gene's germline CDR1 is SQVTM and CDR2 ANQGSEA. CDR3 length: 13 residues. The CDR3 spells CSVRGMGPGELFF. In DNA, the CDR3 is TGCAGCGTTCGTGGTATGGGTCCCGGGGAGCTGTTTTTT.

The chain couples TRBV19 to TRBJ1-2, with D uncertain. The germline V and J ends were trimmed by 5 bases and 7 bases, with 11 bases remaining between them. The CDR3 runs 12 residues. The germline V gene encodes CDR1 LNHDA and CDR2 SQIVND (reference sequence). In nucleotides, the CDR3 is TGTGCCAGTAGTCCCGCAGAACGTGGCTACACCTTC. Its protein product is CASSPAERGYTF.

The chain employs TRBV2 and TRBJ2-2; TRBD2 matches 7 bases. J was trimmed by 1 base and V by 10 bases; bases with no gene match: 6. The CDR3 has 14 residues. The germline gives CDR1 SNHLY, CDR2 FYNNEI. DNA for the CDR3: TGTGCCACCGAGCGGGGACTGAACACCGGGGAGCTGTTTTTT. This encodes CATERGLNTGELFF. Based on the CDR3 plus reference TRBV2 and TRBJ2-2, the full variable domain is EPEVTQTPSHQVTQMGQEVILRCVPISNHLYFYWYRQILGQKVEFLVSFYNNEISEKSEIFDDQFSVERPDGSNFTLKIRSTKLEDSAMYFCATERGLNTGELFFGEGSRLTVL.

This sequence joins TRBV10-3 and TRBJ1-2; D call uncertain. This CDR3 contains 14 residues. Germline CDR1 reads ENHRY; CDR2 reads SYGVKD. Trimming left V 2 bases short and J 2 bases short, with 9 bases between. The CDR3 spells CAISEGGLNYGYTF. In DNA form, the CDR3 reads TGTGCCATCAGTGAGGGCGGATTAAACTATGGCTACACCTTC.

The CDR3 DNA follows: TGTGCCAGCAGCCCGCAGGGACAGGGGAAAGGAAACACCATATATTTT. The encoded protein is CASSPQGQGKGNTIYF. The gene calls are TRBV9 and TRBJ1-3; TRBD1 matches at 10 bases. CDR1 and CDR2 (germline): SGDLS, YYNGEE. The CDR3 sequence is 16 residues long. J was trimmed by 4 bases and V by 4 bases; bases with no gene match: 8.

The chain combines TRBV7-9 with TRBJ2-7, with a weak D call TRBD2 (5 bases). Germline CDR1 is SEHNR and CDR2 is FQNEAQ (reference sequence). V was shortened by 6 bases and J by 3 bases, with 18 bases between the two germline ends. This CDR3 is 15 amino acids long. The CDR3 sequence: CASSSPGWFDYEQYF. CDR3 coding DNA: TGTGCCAGCAGTTCTCCGGGGTGGTTTGACTACGAGCAGTACTTC.

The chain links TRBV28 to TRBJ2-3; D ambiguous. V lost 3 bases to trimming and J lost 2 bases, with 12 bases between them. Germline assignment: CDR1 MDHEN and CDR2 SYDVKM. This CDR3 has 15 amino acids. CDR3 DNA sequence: TGTGCCAGCAGTTTCGAGCGCCTATACACAGATACGCAGTATTTT. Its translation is CASSFERLYTDTQYF.

CDR3 sequence (DNA): TGTGCTAGTGGTTCGGACTACTACAATGAGCAGTTCTTC. Translated, it gives CASGSDYYNEQFF. The V call is TRBV12-5, the J call TRBJ2-1; D may be TRBD2 (6 bases). Per the germline V gene, CDR1 is LGHNT and CDR2 is FRNRAP. The CDR3 length is 13 residues. Trimming removed 4 bases from V and 3 bases from J, with 7 bases in between.

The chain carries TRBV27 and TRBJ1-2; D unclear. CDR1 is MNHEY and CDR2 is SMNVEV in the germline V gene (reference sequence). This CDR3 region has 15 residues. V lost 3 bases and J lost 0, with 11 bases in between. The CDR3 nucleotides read TGTGCCAGCAGTTTGACGGGAACTTCTAACTATGGCTACACCTTC. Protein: CASSLTGTSNYGYTF.

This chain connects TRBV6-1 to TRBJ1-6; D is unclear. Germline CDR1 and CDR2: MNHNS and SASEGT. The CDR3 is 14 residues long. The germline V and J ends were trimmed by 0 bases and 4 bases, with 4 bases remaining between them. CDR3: CASSEAGYNSPLHF. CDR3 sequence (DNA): TGTGCCAGCAGTGAAGCAGGGTATAATTCACCCCTCCACTTT.

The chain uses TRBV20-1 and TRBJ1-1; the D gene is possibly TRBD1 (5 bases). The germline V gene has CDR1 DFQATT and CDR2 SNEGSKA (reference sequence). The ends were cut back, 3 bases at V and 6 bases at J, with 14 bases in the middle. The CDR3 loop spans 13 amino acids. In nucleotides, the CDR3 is TGCAGTGCTAGTGGGACGGACGGCGCTGAAGCTTTCTTT. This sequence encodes CSASGTDGAEAFF.

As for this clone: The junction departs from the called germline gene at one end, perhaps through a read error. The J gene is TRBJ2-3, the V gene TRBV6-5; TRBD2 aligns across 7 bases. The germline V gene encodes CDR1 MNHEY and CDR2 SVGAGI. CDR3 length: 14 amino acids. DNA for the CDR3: TGTGCCAGCAGTTACTCGAAAGGGGCGGGGGAGAGGCATTTT. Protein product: CASSYSKGAGERHF.

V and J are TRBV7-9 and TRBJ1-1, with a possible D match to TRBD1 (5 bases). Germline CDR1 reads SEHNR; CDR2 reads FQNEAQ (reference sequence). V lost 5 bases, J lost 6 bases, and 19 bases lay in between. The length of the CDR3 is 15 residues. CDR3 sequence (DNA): TGTGCCAGCAGCGCACCCCCCCAGGGAAGGCCTGAAGCTTTCTTT. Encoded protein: CASSAPPQGRPEAFF.

The CDR3 is CASSESGIGNYGYTF. DNA for the CDR3: TGTGCCAGCAGTGAGTCAGGGATAGGTAACTATGGCTACACCTTC. The rearrangement links TRBV2 to TRBJ1-2, with D tentatively TRBD1 (5 bases). This CDR3 contains 15 residues. CDR1 and CDR2 from the germline V gene are SNHLY and FYNNEI. V lost 3 bases and J lost 1, with 12 bases in between.

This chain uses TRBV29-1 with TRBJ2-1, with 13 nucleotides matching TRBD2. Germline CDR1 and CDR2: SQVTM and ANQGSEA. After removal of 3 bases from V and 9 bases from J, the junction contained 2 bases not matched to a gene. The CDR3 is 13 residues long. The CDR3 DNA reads TGCAGCGTTGACGGACTAGCGGGAGTTGAGCAGTTCTTC. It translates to CSVDGLAGVEQFF.

CDR3 nucleotide sequence: TGTGCCAGCAGCCGCGGGGGGACCCAGAGGGAGACCCAGTACTTC. Amino acid sequence: CASSRGGTQRETQYF. The chain has TRBV7-8 and TRBJ2-5; 8 positions agree with TRBD2. The germline V gene encodes CDR1 SGHVS and CDR2 FQNEAQ. V lost 5 bases to trimming and J lost 5 bases; unmatched junction nucleotides: 10. The CDR3 extends over 15 amino acids.

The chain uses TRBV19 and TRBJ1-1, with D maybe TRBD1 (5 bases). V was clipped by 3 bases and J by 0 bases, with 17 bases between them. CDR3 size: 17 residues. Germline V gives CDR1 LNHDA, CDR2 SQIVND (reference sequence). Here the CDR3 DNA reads TGTGCCAGTAGTATTGGTTCAGCCGGGACGTTGAACACTGAAGCTTTCTTT. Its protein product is CASSIGSAGTLNTEAFF.

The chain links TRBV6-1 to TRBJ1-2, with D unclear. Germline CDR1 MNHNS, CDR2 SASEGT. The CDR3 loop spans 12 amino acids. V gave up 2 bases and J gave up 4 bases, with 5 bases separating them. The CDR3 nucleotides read TGTGCCAGCAGTGAAACTGTCTATGGCTACACCTTC. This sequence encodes CASSETVYGYTF.

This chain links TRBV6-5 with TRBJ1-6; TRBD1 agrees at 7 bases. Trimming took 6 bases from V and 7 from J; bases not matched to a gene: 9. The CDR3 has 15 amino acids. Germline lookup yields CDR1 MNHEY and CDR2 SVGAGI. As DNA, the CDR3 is TGTGCCAGCAGACTCGAGGGACAGCAAAATTCACCCCTCCACTTT. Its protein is CASRLEGQQNSPLHF.

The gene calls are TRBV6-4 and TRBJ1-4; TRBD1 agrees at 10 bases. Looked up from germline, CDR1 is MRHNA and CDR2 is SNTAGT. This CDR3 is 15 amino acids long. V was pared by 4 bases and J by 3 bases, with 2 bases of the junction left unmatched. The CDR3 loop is CASSAGQGANEKLFF. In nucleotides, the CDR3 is TGTGCCAGCAGTGCCGGACAGGGGGCTAATGAAAAACTGTTTTTT.